This T cell receptor (beta chain) is from a study of HIV-infected patients and healthy controls. This CDR3 region has 14 residues. V was pared by 8 bases and J by 2 bases, with 15 bases between. In this sample, this clonotype is medium-sized. Its antigen is currently unknown. Study-wide results and caveats: Donor HLA types were not determined in the study.

Follow-up blood was drawn about 14 weeks, roughly three months, after antiretroviral therapy began. The repertoire came from unfractionated whole blood and reflected all unsorted peripheral T cells. About 540 ng RNA was reverse transcribed with alpha and beta constant-region primers. Using multiplexing indices, alpha and beta chain libraries were generated apart by chain-specific third strand synthesis. Each molecule carried a 12-nucleotide identifier made of two joined random hexamers added before amplification. TCRdb re-called the 5' RACE reads with MiXCR, one entry per CDR3 protein. The table has some 6,100 distinct CDR3 sequences, around 7% seen once.

This receptor was taken from an adult with HIV infection. The specimen was blood, collected during antiretroviral therapy. This chain joins TRBV12-3 or TRBV12-4 and TRBJ2-5; D is uncertain. CDR3 loop: CASGPSTLQETQYF. CDR3 DNA: TGTGCCAGCGGTCCCTCGACCCTTCAAGAGACCCAGTACTTC.